Following are 31 T cell receptor beta chains from one sample sequenced in a study of identical twins. TCRdb re-called the 5' RACE reads with MiXCR, one entry per CDR3 protein. The table records 1.5 million or so distinct CDR3 sequences, about 32% of them present only once. The material sequenced was cord blood. These receptors originate from a newborn girl in good health.

The chain has TRBV6-6 and TRBJ1-6; 10 nucleotides line up with TRBD1. CDR3 length: 16 residues. Germline CDR1 MNHNY, CDR2 SVGAGI (reference sequence). Germline trimming cut 6 bases from V and 1 base from J; bases unmatched to any gene: 3. CDR3 bases: TGTGCCAGCAGGCAGGGACAGGGGTCCTATAATTCACCCCTCCACTTT. Its translation is CASRQGQGSYNSPLHF.

The chain links TRBV27 to TRBJ1-5, with 7 bases lining up with TRBD1. V lost 5 bases, J lost 0 bases, and 7 bases stayed unmatched. The V gene's germline CDR1 is MNHEY and CDR2 SMNVEV (reference sequence). This CDR3 comprises 16 residues. For the CDR3, the DNA is TGTGCCAGCAGTAAGGGACAGTGTTATAGCAATCAGCCCCAGCATTTT. This codes for CASSKGQCYSNQPQHF.

The chain has TRBV3-1 and TRBJ1-2, with a tentative D call TRBD1 (5 bases). Trimming took off 0 bases at V and 4 bases at J, with 12 bases between the two ends. CDR3 size: 15 residues. In germline, CDR1 is LGHDT, CDR2 YNNKEL (reference sequence). CDR3 amino acids: CASSQDPGTIYGYTF. The CDR3 DNA reads as TGTGCCAGCAGCCAAGATCCGGGGACTATCTATGGCTACACCTTC.

Comments on this clonotype: A single base separates this from a much larger clone, so it may be a read error. V gene TRBV29-1 combines with J gene TRBJ2-3; D gene unclear. Germline lookup yields CDR1 SQVTM and CDR2 ANQGSEA. This CDR3 comprises 13 residues. Trimming left V 4 bases short and J 0 bases short, with 8 bases between. The CDR3 DNA sequence: TGCAGCGTTGGAGATGGCAGCACAGATACGCAGTATTTT. Its protein product is CSVGDGSTDTQYF.

This clonotype was picked up a small number of times. The V gene is TRBV12-3 or TRBV12-4, the J gene TRBJ2-5; D may be TRBD1 or TRBD2 (5 bases each). CDR3 length: 17 amino acids. Trimming removed 5 bases at V and 3 bases at J, with 22 bases between. The CDR3: CASSRDLYSGRKETQYF. Here the CDR3 DNA reads TGTGCCAGCAGTCGAGACCTTTACTCGGGACGGAAAGAGACCCAGTACTTC.

This clonotype was counted between two and nine times. The J gene is TRBJ2-3, the V gene TRBV12-3 or TRBV12-4; TRBD2 matches at 8 bases. J lost 2 bases, V lost 7 bases, and 2 bases had no gene match. This CDR3 comprises 13 residues. The CDR3 loop is CASKAGVTDTQYF. In DNA form, the CDR3 reads TGTGCCAGCAAAGCGGGAGTCACAGATACGCAGTATTTT.

This chain uses TRBV24-1 with TRBJ2-2, with TRBD1 identical over 8 bases. J lost 6 bases, V lost 3 bases, and 5 bases had no gene match. The CDR3 covers 15 residues. Germline loops: CDR1 KGHDR, CDR2 SFDVKD. Here the CDR3 reads CATSDPDREAGELFF. CDR3 sequence (DNA): TGTGCCACCAGTGATCCGGACAGGGAAGCCGGGGAGCTGTTTTTT.

The CDR3: CASSQDPQGIDPIRNQPQHF. CDR3 sequence (DNA): TGTGCCAGCAGCCAAGATCCGCAGGGGATAGACCCCATCCGCAATCAGCCCCAGCATTTT. This sequence joins TRBV3-1 and TRBJ1-5; perhaps TRBD1 as D (6 bases). Germline V gene sequence: CDR1 LGHDT, CDR2 YNNKEL (reference sequence). The CDR3 extends over 20 amino acids. V shed 0 bases and J shed 2 bases, with 23 bases lying between them.

Regarding this clonotype: The conserved closing phenylalanine or tryptophan is absent in this CDR3, likely reflecting a read error. The CDR3 bases are TGTGCCAGCAGCCAAGGGACTAGCGGGGGATTGACCCAAGAGACCCAGTACCTC. This translates into CASSQGTSGGLTQETQYL. The chain has TRBV4-2 and TRBJ2-5, with 13 bases that match TRBD2. Unmatched junction bases numbered 6, after V lost 1 base and J lost 1 base. CDR3 size: 18 residues. CDR1 is LGHNA, CDR2 YNFKEQ, per germline.

The J gene is TRBJ2-1, the V gene TRBV12-3 or TRBV12-4, with D unresolved. V lost 2 bases and J lost 7, with 6 bases in between. The CDR3 loop spans 12 amino acids. This CDR3 is CASSLWKNEQFF. CDR3 in DNA: TGTGCCAGCAGTTTATGGAAGAATGAGCAGTTCTTC.

The chain couples TRBV29-1 to TRBJ1-1; no firm D call. This CDR3 region has 12 residues. Germline CDR1 is SQVTM and CDR2 is ANQGSEA. V lost 7 bases to trimming and J lost 2 bases, with 11 bases between them. This chain's CDR3 is CSASDRNTEAFF. The CDR3 coding sequence is TGCAGCGCCTCTGACCGAAACACTGAAGCTTTCTTT.

This chain connects TRBV6-6 to TRBJ2-7; TRBD1 agrees at 7 bases. The CDR3 consists of 13 residues. Germline trimming cut 1 base from V and 6 bases from J; bases unmatched to any gene: 3. Germline V gives CDR1 MNHNY, CDR2 SVGAGI (reference sequence). In DNA, the CDR3 is TGTGCCAGCAGTTACTTTCGACAGGGCGAGCAGTACTTC. Protein product: CASSYFRQGEQYF.

The gene calls are TRBV6-1 and TRBJ2-1; 9 nucleotides agree with TRBD2. Germline V gene data show CDR1 as MNHNS and CDR2 as SASEGT. CDR3 length equals 15 residues. V gave up 0 bases and J gave up 10 bases; unmatched junction bases: 7. The CDR3 region is CASSEAFEAGGEQFF. The CDR3 nucleotides are TGTGCCAGCAGTGAAGCGTTCGAAGCGGGAGGCGAGCAGTTCTTC.

This clonotype was detected only a few times. The V and J genes are TRBV14 and TRBJ1-6, with D unresolved. The germline V and J ends were trimmed by 1 base and 4 bases, with 8 bases remaining between them. The length of the CDR3 is 15 residues. CDR1 and CDR2 from the germline V gene are SGHDN and FVKESK. Here the CDR3 reads CASSQGTGYNSPLHF. CDR3 bases: TGTGCCAGCAGCCAAGGGACCGGTTATAATTCACCCCTCCACTTT.

This clonotype was counted many times. The chain couples TRBV5-5 to TRBJ2-3; D is undetermined. The CDR3 totals 16 residues. Trimming left V 2 bases short and J 2 bases short, with 15 bases between. From germline, CDR1 is SGHKS and CDR2 YYEKEE (reference sequence). CDR3 in amino acids: CASSLSWQVLTDTQYF. The CDR3 region has the DNA TGTGCCAGCAGCTTAAGTTGGCAGGTCCTCACAGATACGCAGTATTTT.

This clonotype was counted many times. The chain couples TRBV29-1 to TRBJ2-3, with D uncertain. This CDR3 has 13 residues. Germline CDR1 is SQVTM and CDR2 is ANQGSEA. The V gene lost 4 bases and the J gene lost 2 bases, with 10 bases spanning the gap. The CDR3 DNA reads as TGCAGCGTTGGATTCGGTTACACAGATACGCAGTATTTT. This encodes CSVGFGYTDTQYF.

About this clonotype: Possible read error: a much larger clone is one base away. This chain links TRBV29-1 with TRBJ2-2, with TRBD1 matching 9 bases. Germline V CDR1 and CDR2: SQVTM, ANQGSEA. With 3 bases clipped from V and 6 bases from J, the junction kept 2 bases outside the gene matches. This CDR3 region has 13 residues. As DNA, the CDR3 is TGCAGCGTTGAGGGACAGGGTGCCGGGGAGCTGTTTTTT. Protein product: CSVEGQGAGELFF.

This clonotype showed up just a few times. The V and J genes are TRBV4-2 and TRBJ1-1; D perhaps matches TRBD1 (5 bases). Germline CDR1 and CDR2: LGHNA and YNFKEQ. Trimming removed 7 bases from V and 3 bases from J, with 12 bases in between. The CDR3 length is 13 residues. DNA for the CDR3: TGTGCCAGCACCAGGGACTTGCACACTGAAGCTTTCTTT. Amino acids: CASTRDLHTEAFF.

V and J are TRBV4-1 and TRBJ2-5; no firm D call. The CDR3 loop spans 13 amino acids. With 6 bases removed from V and 3 bases from J, the gap between germline ends came to 11 bases. Per germline, CDR1 MGHRA and CDR2 YSYEKL. The CDR3 nucleotides read TGCGCCAGCAGACACGGACCAAAAGAGACCCAGTACTTC. Amino acids: CASRHGPKETQYF.

J is TRBJ2-3 and V is TRBV3-1; D is perhaps TRBD2 (6 bases). The CDR3 extends over 17 amino acids. Germline lookup yields CDR1 LGHDT and CDR2 YNNKEL (reference sequence). The V end lost 3 bases, the J end lost 1 base, and 17 bases lay between the germline ends. CDR3 DNA sequence: TGTGCCAGCAGCCAGTCCAATCCGGGACTGCGCACAGATACGCAGTATTTT. Amino acids: CASSQSNPGLRTDTQYF.

This clonotype appeared a few times. This sequence joins TRBV12-3 or TRBV12-4 and TRBJ2-5; 10 bases fit TRBD2. The CDR3 covers 15 residues. The V segment lost 5 bases and the J segment 1 base; nucleotides outside the gene matches: 4. The CDR3 DNA follows: TGTGCCAGCAGTGGGACTAGCGCCTCCCAAGAGACCCAGTACTTC. Protein product: CASSGTSASQETQYF.

The CDR3 protein is CASSQRVSSTEAFF. The CDR3 nucleotides read TGCGCCAGCAGCCAACGTGTCAGTAGCACTGAAGCTTTCTTT. The gene calls are TRBV4-1 and TRBJ1-1, with D hard to call. The germline V gene has CDR1 MGHRA and CDR2 YSYEKL. V lost 2 bases and J lost 4, with 11 bases in between. This CDR3 contains 14 residues.

This chain links TRBV7-6 with TRBJ2-7; D is unresolved. The CDR3 has 14 residues. Germline V gene lookup returns CDR1 SGHVS and CDR2 FNYEAQ. Trimming removed 5 bases from V and 2 bases from J, with 13 bases in between. The CDR3 region is CASSERMGTYEQYF. The CDR3 nucleotides read TGTGCCAGCAGCGAAAGGATGGGGACCTACGAGCAGTACTTC.

The chain uses TRBV10-3 and TRBJ2-3; a weak D match, TRBD2 (7 bases). In germline, CDR1 is ENHRY, CDR2 SYGVKD. The germline V and J ends were trimmed by 11 bases and 5 bases, with 23 bases remaining between them. The CDR3 extends over 15 amino acids. CDR3 bases: TGTGCCGCCTCGGGGGGCTCGGTGTCGCAAGATACGCAGTATTTT. Protein product: CAASGGSVSQDTQYF.

This rearrangement joins TRBV19 to TRBJ2-7; weak D call: TRBD1 (6 bases). Looked up from germline, CDR1 is LNHDA and CDR2 is SQIVND (reference sequence). Trimming shortened V by 5 bases and J by 2 bases, and 16 bases separated the two germline ends. This CDR3 spans 15 amino acids. This CDR3 is CASSPTGNPTYEQYF. CDR3 sequence (DNA): TGTGCCAGTAGTCCTACAGGGAACCCAACCTACGAGCAGTACTTC.

This clonotype occurred a few times. The chain links TRBV3-1 to TRBJ1-2; D uncertain. The V gene's germline CDR1 is LGHDT and CDR2 YNNKEL (reference sequence). This CDR3 has 12 amino acids. V was trimmed by 0 bases and J by 7 bases, leaving 6 bases between them. The CDR3 bases are TGTGCCAGCAGCCAAGATCAGTTTGGCTACACCTTC. This encodes CASSQDQFGYTF.

This chain connects TRBV2 to TRBJ1-2, with TRBD1 matching 9 bases. Germline CDR1 SNHLY, CDR2 FYNNEI. CDR3 length equals 17 residues. Trimming cost V 7 bases and J 0 bases; bases outside gene matches: 12. The chain's CDR3 is CASTPWGTGPTNYGYTF. The CDR3 coding sequence is TGTGCCAGCACTCCTTGGGGGACAGGGCCAACTAACTATGGCTACACCTTC.

CDR3 residues: CSARMGGPNTEAFF. As DNA, the CDR3 is TGCAGTGCTAGAATGGGGGGTCCGAACACTGAAGCTTTCTTT. The rearrangement links TRBV20-1 to TRBJ1-1; tentative D call: TRBD1 (5 bases). The germline V and J ends were trimmed by 2 bases and 1 base, with 11 bases remaining between them. This CDR3 comprises 14 residues. Germline loops: CDR1 DFQATT, CDR2 SNEGSKA (reference sequence).

The chain recombines TRBV2 with TRBJ1-1; no definite D call. Germline lookup yields CDR1 SNHLY and CDR2 FYNNEI. The V end was cut by 8 bases, the J end by 4 bases, with 17 bases between. The CDR3 covers 14 residues. The CDR3 DNA reads as TGTGCCAGCGGCAGGACCAGTAAGGGCACTGAAGCTTTCTTT. Protein: CASGRTSKGTEAFF.

This clonotype was found many times. Here the CDR3 DNA reads TGTGCCACCAGCAGGACAGGGAAGGGTGAAAAACTGTTTTTT. It encodes CATSRTGKGEKLFF. The chain employs TRBV15 and TRBJ1-4; TRBD1 agrees at 7 bases. The CDR3 contains 14 residues. After removal of 3 bases from V and 7 bases from J, the junction contained 5 bases not matched to a gene. Germline CDR1 reads LNHNV; CDR2 reads YYDKDF (reference sequence). The complete variable domain, with remaining parts taken from reference TRBV15 and TRBJ1-4, reads DAMVIQNPRYQVTQFGKPVTLSCSQTLNHNVMYWYQQKSSQAPKLLFHYYDKDFNNEADTPDNFQSRRPNTSFCFLDIRSPGLGDTAMYLCATSRTGKGEKLFFGSGTQLSVL.

The J gene is TRBJ2-4, the V gene TRBV13, with D hard to call. V was shortened by 6 bases and J by 2 bases, with 17 bases between the two germline ends. The CDR3 consists of 16 residues. The germline V gene has CDR1 PRHDT and CDR2 FYEKMQ (reference sequence). CDR3 sequence reads: CASSSLVLGPKNIQYF. In DNA form, the CDR3 reads TGTGCCAGCAGTAGCCTAGTCCTAGGGCCCAAAAACATTCAGTACTTC.